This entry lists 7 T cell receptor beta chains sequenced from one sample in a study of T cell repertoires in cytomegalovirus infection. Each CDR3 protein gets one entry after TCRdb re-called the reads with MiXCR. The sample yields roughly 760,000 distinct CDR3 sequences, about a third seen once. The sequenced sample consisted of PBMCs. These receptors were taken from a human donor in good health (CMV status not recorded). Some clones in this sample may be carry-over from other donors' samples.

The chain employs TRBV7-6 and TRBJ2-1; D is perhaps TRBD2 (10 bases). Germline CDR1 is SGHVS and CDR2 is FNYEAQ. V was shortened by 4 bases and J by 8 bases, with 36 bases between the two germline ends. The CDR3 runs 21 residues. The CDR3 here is CASSSTGGGTSGEQGSDEQFF. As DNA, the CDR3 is TGTGCCAGCAGCTCGACAGGGGGAGGTACTAGCGGGGAGCAGGGTAGCGATGAGCAGTTCTTC.

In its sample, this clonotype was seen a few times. The CDR3 loop is CSATRDRGRLETQYF. The CDR3 region has the DNA TGCAGCGCCACCCGGGACAGGGGGCGTCTGGAGACCCAGTACTTC. The chain recombines TRBV29-1 with TRBJ2-5; TRBD1 agrees at 12 bases. Germline V CDR1 and CDR2: SQVTM, ANQGSEA. The CDR3 loop spans 15 amino acids. V lost 7 bases, J lost 5 bases, and 11 bases stayed unmatched. The full variable domain, with the rest looked up from reference TRBV29-1 and TRBJ2-5, is SAVISQKPSRDICQRGTSLTIQCQVDSQVTMMFWYRQQPGQSLTLIATANQGSEATYESGFVIDKFPISRPNLTFSTLTVSNMSPEDSSIYLCSATRDRGRLETQYFGPGTRLLVL.

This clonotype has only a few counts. The CDR3 coding sequence is TGTGCCAGCAGTGCACAGGGAATAGGTGGCTACACCTTC. Its protein is CASSAQGIGGYTF. The chain carries TRBV6-1 and TRBJ1-2, with D perhaps TRBD1 (6 bases). Trimming left V 4 bases short and J 7 bases short, with 13 bases between. Germline values: CDR1 MNHNS, CDR2 SASEGT. CDR3 length equals 13 residues.

DNA of the CDR3: TGTGCCAGCAGTTCTATTGGGGACAGGGACCCCTACGAGCAGTACTTC. Translation: CASSSIGDRDPYEQYF. The V gene is TRBV28, the J gene TRBJ2-7; the match to TRBD1 covers 9 bases. This CDR3 has 16 amino acids. The germline CDR1 and CDR2 sequences are MDHEN and SYDVKM. V lost 4 bases and J lost 2; bases outside the gene matches: 9.

The CDR3 loop reads CASSRLGTQYF. The CDR3 DNA follows: TGCGCCAGCAGCCGACTGGGCACGCAGTATTTT. This chain joins TRBV4-1 and TRBJ2-3; D is ambiguous. CDR1 MGHRA and CDR2 YSYEKL come from the germline V gene. This CDR3 comprises 11 residues. V was pared by 4 bases and J by 9 bases, with 8 bases between.

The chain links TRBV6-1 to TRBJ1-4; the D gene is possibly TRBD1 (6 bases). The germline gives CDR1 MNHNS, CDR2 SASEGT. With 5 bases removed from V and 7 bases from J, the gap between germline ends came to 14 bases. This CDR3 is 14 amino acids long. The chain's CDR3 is CASSQGRASEKLFF. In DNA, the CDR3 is TGTGCCAGCAGTCAGGGGAGGGCTAGTGAAAAACTGTTTTTT.

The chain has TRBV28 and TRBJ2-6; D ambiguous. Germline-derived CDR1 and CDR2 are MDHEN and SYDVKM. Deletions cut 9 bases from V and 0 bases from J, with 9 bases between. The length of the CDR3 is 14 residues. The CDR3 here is CARSPISGANVLTF. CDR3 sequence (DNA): TGTGCCAGATCCCCTATCTCTGGGGCCAACGTCCTGACTTTC.